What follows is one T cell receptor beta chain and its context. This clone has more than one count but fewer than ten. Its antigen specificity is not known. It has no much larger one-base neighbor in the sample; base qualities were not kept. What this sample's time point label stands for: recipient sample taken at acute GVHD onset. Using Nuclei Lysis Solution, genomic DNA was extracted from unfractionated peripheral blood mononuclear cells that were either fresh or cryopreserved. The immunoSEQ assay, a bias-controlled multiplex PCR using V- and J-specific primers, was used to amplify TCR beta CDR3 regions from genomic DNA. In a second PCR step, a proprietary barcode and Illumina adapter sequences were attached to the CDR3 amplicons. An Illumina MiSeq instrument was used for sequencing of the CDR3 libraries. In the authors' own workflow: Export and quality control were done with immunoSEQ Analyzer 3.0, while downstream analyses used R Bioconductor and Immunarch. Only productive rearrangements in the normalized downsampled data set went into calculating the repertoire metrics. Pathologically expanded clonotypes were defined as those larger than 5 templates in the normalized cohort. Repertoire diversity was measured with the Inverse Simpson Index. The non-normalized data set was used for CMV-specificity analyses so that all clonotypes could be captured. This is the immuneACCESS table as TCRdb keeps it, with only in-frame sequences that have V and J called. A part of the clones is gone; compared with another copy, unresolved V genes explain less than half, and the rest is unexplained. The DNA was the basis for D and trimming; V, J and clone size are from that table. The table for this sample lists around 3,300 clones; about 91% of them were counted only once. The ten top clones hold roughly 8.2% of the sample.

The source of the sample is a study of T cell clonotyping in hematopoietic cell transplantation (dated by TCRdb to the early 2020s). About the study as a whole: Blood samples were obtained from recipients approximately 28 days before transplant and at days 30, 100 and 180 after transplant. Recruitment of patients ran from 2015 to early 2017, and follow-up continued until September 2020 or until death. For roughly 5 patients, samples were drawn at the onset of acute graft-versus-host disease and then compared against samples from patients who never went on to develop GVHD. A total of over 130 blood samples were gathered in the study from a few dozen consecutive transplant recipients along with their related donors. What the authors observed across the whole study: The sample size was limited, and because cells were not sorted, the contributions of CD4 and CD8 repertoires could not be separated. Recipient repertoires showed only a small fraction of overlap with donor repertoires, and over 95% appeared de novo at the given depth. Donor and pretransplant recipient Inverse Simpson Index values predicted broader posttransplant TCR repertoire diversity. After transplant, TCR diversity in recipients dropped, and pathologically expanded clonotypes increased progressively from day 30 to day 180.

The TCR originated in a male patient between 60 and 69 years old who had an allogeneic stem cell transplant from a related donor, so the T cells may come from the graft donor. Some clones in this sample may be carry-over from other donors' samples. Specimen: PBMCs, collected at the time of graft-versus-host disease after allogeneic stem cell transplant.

The CDR3 protein sequence reads: CASDEARSYNEQFF. The nucleotides read TGTGCCAGCGATGAGGCCAGAAGTTACAATGAGCAGTTCTTC. The V gene is TRBV7-9 and the J gene is TRBJ2-1; a confident D gene designation cannot be given. From the cysteine through the phenylalanine, the CDR3 covers 14 amino acids. Left in the record is the CDR3 DNA by itself, 42 bases read in frame from the first base. The germline V gene encodes CDR1 SEHNR and CDR2 FQNEAQ (reference sequence). Cut back by 8 bases and 4 bases, the V and J ends lie 15 bases apart.